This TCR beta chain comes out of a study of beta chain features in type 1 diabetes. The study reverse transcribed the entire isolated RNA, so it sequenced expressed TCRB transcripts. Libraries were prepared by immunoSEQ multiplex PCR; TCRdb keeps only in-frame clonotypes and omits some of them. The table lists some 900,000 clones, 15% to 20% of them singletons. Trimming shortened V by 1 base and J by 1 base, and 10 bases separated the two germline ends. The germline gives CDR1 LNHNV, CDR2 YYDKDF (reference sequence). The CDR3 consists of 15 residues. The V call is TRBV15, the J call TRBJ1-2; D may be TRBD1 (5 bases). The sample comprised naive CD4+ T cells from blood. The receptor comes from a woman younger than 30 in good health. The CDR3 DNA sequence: TGTGCCACCAGCAGAGCCCAGGGAGGTAACTATGGCTACACCTTC. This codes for CATSRAQGGNYGYTF.